This is a list of T cell receptor beta chains from one sample in a study of naive and memory T cell subsets. Each CDR3 protein is one row after TCRdb ran MiXCR on the UMI-ligation and nested PCR reads. The sample records tens of thousands of distinct CDR3 sequences, 8% to 9.5% being singletons. Sequenced sample: naive CD8+ T cells from blood. All receptors derive from a human donor in good health. CDR3s include the opening cysteine and the closing phenylalanine or tryptophan. The D gene is left open where the match is weak. Some rows have no size entry. The others give once, few or many, or a class for an expanded clone.

d_call,clone_size,cdr3_length,j_call,v_call,cdr3_nt,cdr3_aa
NA,many,15,TRBJ2-7,TRBV25-1,TGTGCCAGCAGTGAATGGGGGGACACCCAGGGCGAGCAGTACTTC,CASSEWGDTQGEQYF
TRBD2,NA,16,TRBJ2-1,TRBV4-2,TGTGCCAGCAGCCAAGATCTTACTAGCGGAGACAATGAGCAGTTCTTC,CASSQDLTSGDNEQFF
TRBD2,many,18,TRBJ2-3,TRBV27,TGTGCCAGCAGTACAACTAGCGAATACTATACTAGCACAGATACGCAGTATTTT,CASSTTSEYYTSTDTQYF
TRBD1,many,13,TRBJ1-2,TRBV28,TGTGCCAGCACCGAAACAGGGGTTGATGGCTACACCTTC,CASTETGVDGYTF
TRBD2,few,16,TRBJ2-1,TRBV12-3/TRBV12-4,TGTGCCAGCAGTCCCCCGCTTCGGGCGGGAGGCAATGAGCAGTTCTTC,CASSPPLRAGGNEQFF
NA,many,13,TRBJ2-1,TRBV29-1,TGCAGCGTTGAAAGTGGGGTATACAATGAGCAGTTCTTC,CSVESGVYNEQFF
TRBD1,few,17,TRBJ1-5,TRBV20-1,TGCAGTGCTCACGACGGGACAGGGGGCCCAATCGATCAGCCCCAGCATTTT,CSAHDGTGGPIDQPQHF
TRBD1,few,17,TRBJ1-6,TRBV6-5,TGTGCCAGCAGTTATTCCGGGACAGGGTTTCACAATTCACCCCTCCACTTT,CASSYSGTGFHNSPLHF
NA,many,16,TRBJ2-1,TRBV4-1,TGCGCCAGCAGCGCAAACAGCCTCAGCTCCTACAATGAGCAGTTCTTC,CASSANSLSSYNEQFF
TRBD1,few,15,TRBJ1-5,TRBV12-3/TRBV12-4,TGTGCCAGCCGGAGCAGGGGGCCGGGCAATCAGCCCCAGCATTTT,CASRSRGPGNQPQHF
NA,few,12,TRBJ2-2,TRBV27,TGTGCCAGCAGTTGGATAGGCGGGGAGCTGTTTTTT,CASSWIGGELFF
NA,NA,15,TRBJ2-7,TRBV6-1,TGTGCCAGCAGTGACTTGTCGGTTAGCTCCTACGAGCAGTACTTC,CASSDLSVSSYEQYF
TRBD1,NA,16,TRBJ2-2,TRBV29-1,TGCAGCGTTGAAGAAGGGACAGGGTGGGGCACCGGGGAGCTGTTTTTT,CSVEEGTGWGTGELFF
NA,NA,14,TRBJ2-5,TRBV6-2/TRBV6-3,TGTGCCAGCAGTTACCTGGCCGGGCCAGAGACCCAGTACTTC,CASSYLAGPETQYF
NA,many,15,TRBJ2-1,TRBV19,TGTGCCAGTAGTATAGGGGCCGGGGCACCTACAGAGCAGTTCTTC,CASSIGAGAPTEQFF
NA,few,14,TRBJ2-3,TRBV27,TGTGCCAGCAGTTTATCGACGGGGACAGATACGCAGTATTTT,CASSLSTGTDTQYF
TRBD2,NA,18,TRBJ2-1,TRBV10-3,TGTGCCATCAGTGACCGCGGACAGGGGACTAGCGGGAACAATGAGCAGTTCTTC,CAISDRGQGTSGNNEQFF